Below are 16 T cell receptor beta chains sequenced from a single sample in a study of blood T cell repertoires in COVID-19. Libraries were prepared by immunoSEQ multiplex PCR; TCRdb keeps only in-frame clonotypes and omits some of them. There are 95,000 to 130,000 clones in the sample; around 78% occur only once, and approximately 2.5% lies in the top ten. Sequenced: peripheral blood. These receptor sequences come from a man younger than 45 with acute or convalescent COVID-19.

V and J are TRBV6-6 and TRBJ2-1; TRBD2 matches at 11 bases. This CDR3 is built from 15 residues. Germline loops: CDR1 MNHNY, CDR2 SVGAGI (reference sequence). J was trimmed by 10 bases and V by 5 bases; bases with no gene match: 10. The CDR3 sequence: CASSPASGGLFEQFF. The CDR3 DNA is TGTGCCAGCAGTCCCGCTAGCGGGGGGCTTTTCGAGCAGTTCTTC.

The V and J genes are TRBV12-1 and TRBJ2-7; the tabulated D call, TRBD1, remains unverified against the DNA. TRBV12-1 is annotated as a pseudogene. The CDR3 contains 14 residues. DNA of the CDR3: TGTGCCTGCCGGACCGACAGACTCTCCTACGAGCAGTACGTC. Translating it yields CACRTDRLSYEQYV.

This clone was seen a single time. The chain has TRBV14 and TRBJ2-7; D is perhaps TRBD1 (6 bases). Trimming pared 0 bases from V and 5 bases from J, leaving 20 bases between. CDR3 length: 17 residues. Germline CDR1 reads SGHDN; CDR2 reads FVKESK. The CDR3 sequence is CASSQDSFGRGSHEQYF. The CDR3 nucleotides read TGTGCCAGCAGCCAAGATAGTTTTGGCAGGGGAAGCCACGAGCAGTACTTC.

This clone was observed a single time. V is TRBV27 and J is TRBJ1-6; TRBD1 matches at 8 bases. Germline V gives CDR1 MNHEY, CDR2 SMNVEV (reference sequence). This CDR3 has 15 amino acids. With 6 bases clipped from V and 7 bases from J, the junction kept 8 bases outside the gene matches. The CDR3 coding sequence is TGTGCCAGCAGGACTACAGGGGGACTCAATTCACCCCTCCACTTT. It is translated as CASRTTGGLNSPLHF.

The V gene is TRBV30, the J gene TRBJ1-5; D is possibly TRBD1 (5 bases). CDR3 size: 14 residues. Germline V gene data show CDR1 as GTSNPN and CDR2 as SVGIG (reference sequence). V lost 2 bases and J 4 bases, leaving 12 bases between the germline ends. CDR3 amino acids: CAWSLGQPNQPQHF. DNA of the CDR3: TGTGCCTGGAGTCTCGGACAACCTAATCAGCCCCAGCATTTT. Supplemented by reference TRBV30 and TRBJ1-5, the full variable domain reads SQTIHQWPATLVQPVGSPLSLECTVEGTSNPNLYWYRQAAGRGLQLLFYSVGIGQISSEVPQNLSASRPQDRQFILSSKKLLLSDSGFYLCAWSLGQPNQPQHFGDGTRLSIL.

This chain's CDR3 is CAITGRGLSGNTIYF. The CDR3 bases are TGTGCCATCACGGGGAGGGGACTCTCTGGAAACACCATATATTTT. V usage is TRBV10-3 and J usage is TRBJ1-3; a possible D gene is TRBD1 (5 bases). This CDR3 region has 15 residues. Germline V gives CDR1 ENHRY, CDR2 SYGVKD. The V end was cut by 7 bases, the J end by 0 bases, with 13 bases between.

The rearrangement links TRBV5-6 to TRBJ2-3, with a possible D match to TRBD1 (5 bases). The length of the CDR3 is 15 residues. The germline gives CDR1 SGHDT, CDR2 YYEEEE. Trimming took off 1 base at V and 2 bases at J, with 11 bases between the two ends. The CDR3 nucleotides read TGTGCCAGCAGCTTGCGTCGGACAAACACAGATACGCAGTATTTT. Its translation is CASSLRRTNTDTQYF.

V is TRBV28 and J is TRBJ1-1; D might be TRBD1 (5 bases). The CDR3 extends over 14 amino acids. V lost 2 bases to trimming and J lost 0 bases, with 7 bases between them. Germline assignment: CDR1 MDHEN and CDR2 SYDVKM. CDR3 protein: CASSLRGLNTEAFF. DNA for the CDR3: TGTGCCAGCAGTTTAAGGGGCCTGAACACTGAAGCTTTCTTT.

The chain links TRBV10-2 to TRBJ2-7; 8 bases fit TRBD2. The J segment lost 5 bases and the V segment lost 5 bases, leaving 11 bases of the junction unmatched. CDR1 is WSHSY and CDR2 is SAAADI in the germline V gene. CDR3 length equals 15 residues. CDR3 DNA sequence: TGCGCCAGCAGTAACGTAGCGGGAAACAAAAACGAGCAGTACGTC. Its protein product is CASSNVAGNKNEQYV.

The chain couples TRBV19 to TRBJ1-2; TRBD1 matches 8 bases. The germline V gene encodes CDR1 LNHDA and CDR2 SQIVND (reference sequence). The CDR3 spans 15 residues. Trimming took 2 bases from V and 0 from J; bases not matched to a gene: 2. The CDR3 DNA follows: TGTGCCAGTAGTATAACACAGGGGGCTAACTATGGCTACACCTTC. Its protein is CASSITQGANYGYTF.

CDR3 in amino acids: CATRLAGEATDTQYF. In DNA, the CDR3 is TGTGCCACCCGGTTAGCGGGGGAGGCCACAGATACGCAGTATTTT. The rearrangement joins TRBV10-3 to TRBJ2-3; 9 nucleotides align to TRBD2. CDR1 ENHRY and CDR2 SYGVKD come from the germline V gene. J lost 2 bases, V lost 10 bases, and 10 bases had no gene match. This CDR3 has 15 amino acids.

This chain joins TRBV18 and TRBJ2-1, with TRBD2 identical over 11 bases. J was trimmed by 2 bases and V by 3 bases; bases with no gene match: 3. The germline V gene has CDR1 KGHSH and CDR2 LQKENI. This CDR3 spans 16 amino acids. The CDR3 loop reads CASSPGTSGTYNEQFF. For the CDR3, the DNA is TGTGCCAGCTCACCCGGGACTAGCGGTACCTACAATGAGCAGTTCTTC.

The rearrangement uses TRBV2 and TRBJ1-1; 7 nucleotides agree with TRBD1. This CDR3 has 16 amino acids. The trim removed 5 bases at V and 1 base at J, leaving 10 bases unmatched. The V gene's germline CDR1 is SNHLY and CDR2 FYNNEI. CDR3 DNA: TGTGCCAGCAGTATACGACAGGGTATAGGGAACACTGAAGCTTTCTTT. Its translation: CASSIRQGIGNTEAFF.

This rearrangement joins TRBV11-2 to TRBJ1-2, with D hard to call. The V gene's germline CDR1 is SGHAT and CDR2 FQNNGV. V was clipped by 7 bases and J by 3 bases, with 15 bases between them. CDR3 size: 14 residues. DNA of the CDR3: TGTGCCAGCACACGGACTCAACGGGACTATGGCTACACCTTC. It codes for CASTRTQRDYGYTF. The whole variable domain, remainder taken from reference TRBV11-2 and TRBJ1-2, is EAGVAQSPRYKIIEKRQSVAFWCNPISGHATLYWYQQILGQGPKLLIQFQNNGVVDDSQLPKDRFSAERLKGVDSTLKIQPAKLEDSAVYLCASTRTQRDYGYTFGSGTRLTVV.

The genes are TRBV7-2 and TRBJ2-7; 12 bases line up with TRBD1. J gave up 5 bases and V 5 bases, and 7 bases lay outside the gene matches. The germline gives CDR1 SGHTA, CDR2 FQGNSA. This CDR3 comprises 15 residues. DNA of the CDR3: TGTGCCAGCAGCCCAATGGGACAGGGGGCGCACGAGCAGTACTTC. Its protein product is CASSPMGQGAHEQYF.

The chain recombines TRBV7-9 with TRBJ2-7; D gene unclear. This CDR3 is 15 amino acids long. Trimming pared 0 bases from V and 0 bases from J, leaving 9 bases between. Germline assignment: CDR1 SEHNR and CDR2 FQNEAQ (reference sequence). The DNA of the CDR3 is TGTGCCAGCAGCTTAGCCGGGTTCAGCTCCTACGAGCAGTACTTC. Its translation: CASSLAGFSSYEQYF.